One and the same sample provided the 12 T cell receptor beta chains below, sequenced in a study of vaccination and CD4 T cells after COVID-19. Stated treatment: roughly 10-day PBMC culture with coronavirus spike peptide pools or control peptides (ViraFEST assay). Their antigens remain unidentified. The Oncomine TCR Beta short-read assay sequenced DNA from cultured CD4+ T cells. TCRdb analysed the PCR reads with MiXCR anew, one entry per CDR3 protein. The table has roughly 4,000 distinct CDR3 sequences, around two thirds seen once. The sequenced material came from CD4+ T cells from blood, cultured in vitro. Every receptor here comes from a human donor who had recovered from COVID-19.

V and J are TRBV6-1 and TRBJ1-2; D ambiguous. The CDR3 consists of 13 residues. Looked up from germline, CDR1 is MNHNS and CDR2 is SASEGT. V was clipped by 6 bases and J by 8 bases, with 16 bases between them. DNA for the CDR3: TGTGCCAGCAGGGAGGTTGGGGAGGACGGCTACACCTTC. It codes for CASREVGEDGYTF.

The chain employs TRBV7-8 and TRBJ2-3; D not certain. Germline V gene data show CDR1 as SGHVS and CDR2 as FQNEAQ. The CDR3 totals 14 residues. V was trimmed by 1 base and J by 2 bases, leaving 7 bases between them. CDR3 DNA sequence: TGTGCCAGCAGCTTAGTGTCTTTCACAGATACGCAGTATTTT. Residues: CASSLVSFTDTQYF.

This chain joins TRBV29-1 and TRBJ1-2, with D unresolved. CDR1 is SQVTM and CDR2 is ANQGSEA in the germline V gene. The CDR3 has 13 residues. Trimming removed 5 bases at V and 3 bases at J, with 13 bases between. CDR3 in amino acids: CSVRLMADYGYTF. The DNA for the CDR3 is TGCAGCGTTCGCCTGATGGCCGACTATGGCTACACCTTC.

V is TRBV6-2 or TRBV6-3 and J is TRBJ2-7, with 8 bases aligning to TRBD1. With 4 bases clipped from V and 5 bases from J, the junction kept 13 bases outside the gene matches. The germline CDR1 and CDR2 sequences are MNHEY and SVGEGT. The CDR3 runs 16 residues. CDR3 protein: CASSSSGTGISHEQYF. For the CDR3, the DNA is TGTGCCAGCAGTTCCTCCGGGACAGGAATATCCCACGAGCAGTACTTC.

The chain combines TRBV5-4 with TRBJ2-2, with no clear D. The CDR3 is 16 amino acids. Germline CDR1 SGHNT, CDR2 YYREEE (reference sequence). Trimming left V 6 bases short and J 2 bases short, with 17 bases between. The CDR3 nucleotides read TGTGCCAGCACCTCCGGTCTTTGGGGAAACACCGGGGAGCTGTTTTTT. Translation: CASTSGLWGNTGELFF.

The J gene is TRBJ1-1, the V gene TRBV7-9, with D perhaps matching TRBD1 (5 bases). V was clipped by 4 bases and J by 4 bases, with 13 bases between them. This CDR3 is built from 14 residues. From germline, CDR1 is SEHNR and CDR2 FQNEAQ (reference sequence). In DNA, the CDR3 is TGTGCCAGCAGCTCCAGGGAGGGGCGCACTGAAGCTTTCTTT. Its protein product is CASSSREGRTEAFF.

The rearrangement joins TRBV6-1 to TRBJ1-5; a weak D match, TRBD1 (6 bases). V was clipped by 7 bases and J by 7 bases, with 14 bases between them. In germline, CDR1 is MNHNS, CDR2 SASEGT. The CDR3 contains 13 residues. This CDR3 reads CASTPTGNQPQHF. In DNA form, the CDR3 reads TGTGCCAGCACCCCAACAGGGAACCAGCCCCAGCATTTT.

The chain is built from TRBV20-1 and TRBJ2-5, with D unresolved. Germline V gene data show CDR1 as DFQATT and CDR2 as SNEGSKA (reference sequence). This CDR3 is built from 12 residues. V was clipped by 7 bases and J by 1 base, with 10 bases between them. The CDR3 is CSGQRIQETQYF. CDR3 nucleotides: TGCAGTGGTCAGCGAATCCAAGAGACCCAGTACTTC.

This clonotype was counted between two and nine times. J is TRBJ1-1 and V is TRBV11-2; D perhaps matches TRBD1 (6 bases). V gave up 8 bases and J gave up 4 bases, with 17 bases separating them. CDR3 length: 14 residues. The germline CDR1 and CDR2 sequences are SGHAT and FQNNGV. The chain's CDR3 is CASGPGGWSTEAFF. The CDR3 region has the DNA TGTGCCAGCGGCCCGGGGGGCTGGAGCACTGAAGCTTTCTTT. Combining the CDR3 with reference TRBV11-2 and TRBJ1-1 gives the whole variable domain EAGVAQSPRYKIIEKRQSVAFWCNPISGHATLYWYQQILGQGPKLLIQFQNNGVVDDSQLPKDRFSAERLKGVDSTLKIQPAKLEDSAVYLCASGPGGWSTEAFFGQGTRLTVV.

In regard to this clonotype: Germline and junction disagree at one end, which may indicate a read error. The chain carries TRBV6-4 and TRBJ2-3, with 8 nucleotides matching TRBD2. The CDR3 length is 13 residues. The germline V gene has CDR1 MRHNA and CDR2 SNTAGT. The CDR3 loop is CASSDRGGRGPQF. CDR3 sequence (DNA): TGTGCCAGCAGTGACCGGGGGGGTCGAGGTCCTCAATTT.

This clonotype was seen a handful of times. This rearrangement joins TRBV20-1 to TRBJ1-2; 7 nucleotides align to TRBD1. The CDR3 spans 11 residues. Germline trimming cut 8 bases from V and 12 bases from J; bases unmatched to any gene: 12. Germline CDR1 is DFQATT and CDR2 is SNEGSKA (reference sequence). CDR3 sequence reads: CSQTGDAPNTF. DNA for the CDR3: TGCAGTCAAACAGGGGACGCGCCTAACACCTTC.

Turning to this clonotype: This may be a read error, as it is one base from a much larger clone. V and J are TRBV5-1 and TRBJ1-5; D is ambiguous. Germline lookup yields CDR1 SGHRS and CDR2 YFSETQ. This CDR3 spans 13 amino acids. CDR3 coding DNA: TGCGCCAGCAACTTGGGCAGCAATCAGCCCCAGCATTTT. This encodes CASNLGSNQPQHF.